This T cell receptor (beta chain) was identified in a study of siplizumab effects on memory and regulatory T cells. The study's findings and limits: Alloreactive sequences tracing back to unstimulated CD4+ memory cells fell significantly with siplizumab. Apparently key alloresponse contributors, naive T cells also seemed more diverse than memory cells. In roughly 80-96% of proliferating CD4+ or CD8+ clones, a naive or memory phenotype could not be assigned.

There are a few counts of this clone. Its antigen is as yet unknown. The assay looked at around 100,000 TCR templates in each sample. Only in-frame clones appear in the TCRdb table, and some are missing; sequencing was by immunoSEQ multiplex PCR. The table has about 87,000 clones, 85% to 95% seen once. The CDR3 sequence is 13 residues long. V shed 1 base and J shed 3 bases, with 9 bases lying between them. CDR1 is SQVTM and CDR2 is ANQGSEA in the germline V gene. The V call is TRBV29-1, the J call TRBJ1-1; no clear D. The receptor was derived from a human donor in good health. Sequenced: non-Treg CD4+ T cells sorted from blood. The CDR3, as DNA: TGCAGCGTTGAAGCCTACAGAGACACTGAAGCTTTCTTT. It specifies CSVEAYRDTEAFF.